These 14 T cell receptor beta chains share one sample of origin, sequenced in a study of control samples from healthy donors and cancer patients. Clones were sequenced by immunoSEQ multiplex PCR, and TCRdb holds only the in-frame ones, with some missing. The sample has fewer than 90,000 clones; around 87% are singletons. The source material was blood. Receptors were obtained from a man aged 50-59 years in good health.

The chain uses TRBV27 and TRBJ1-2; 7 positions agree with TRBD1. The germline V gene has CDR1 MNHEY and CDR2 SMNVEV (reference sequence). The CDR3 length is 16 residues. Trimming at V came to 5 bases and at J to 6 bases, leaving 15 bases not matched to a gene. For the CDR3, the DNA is TGTGCCAGCAGTCGCCGAGACAGGGCGAGTGAGCATGGCTACACCTTC. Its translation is CASSRRDRASEHGYTF.

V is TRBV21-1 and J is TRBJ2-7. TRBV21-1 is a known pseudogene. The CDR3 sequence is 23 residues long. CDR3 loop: CASTEGARNMRAGSRSPPYEQYF. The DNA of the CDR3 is TGTGCCAGCACCGAGGGGGCGAGGAATATGCGAGCGGGGAGCCGAAGCCCGCCCTACGAGCAGTACTTC.

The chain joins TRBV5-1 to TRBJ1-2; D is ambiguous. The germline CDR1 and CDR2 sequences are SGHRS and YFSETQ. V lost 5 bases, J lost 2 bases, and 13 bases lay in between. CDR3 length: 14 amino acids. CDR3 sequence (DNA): TGCGCCAGCAGACCCTCGGCGGAGAACTATGGCTACACCTTC. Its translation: CASRPSAENYGYTF.

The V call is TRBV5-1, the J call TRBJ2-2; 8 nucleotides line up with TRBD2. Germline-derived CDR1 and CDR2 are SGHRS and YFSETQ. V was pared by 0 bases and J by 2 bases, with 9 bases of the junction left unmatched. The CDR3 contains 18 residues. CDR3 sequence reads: CASSLEFFAGGNTGELFF. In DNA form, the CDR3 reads TGCGCCAGCAGCTTGGAGTTTTTCGCGGGGGGTAACACCGGGGAGCTGTTTTTT.

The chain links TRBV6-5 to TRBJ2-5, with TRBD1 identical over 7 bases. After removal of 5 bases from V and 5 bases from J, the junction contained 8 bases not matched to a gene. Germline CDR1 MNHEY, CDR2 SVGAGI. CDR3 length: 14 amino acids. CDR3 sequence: CASSTSGQVETQYF. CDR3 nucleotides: TGTGCCAGCAGTACTTCCGGACAGGTTGAGACCCAGTACTTC.

CDR3 nucleotide sequence: TGTGCCAGCAGCTCACACCCGACAGGGGGCAGCGAGCAGTACTTC. Amino acids: CASSSHPTGGSEQYF. V gene TRBV11-2 combines with J gene TRBJ2-7; 10 positions agree with TRBD1. The CDR3 has 15 residues. V lost 4 bases, J lost 6 bases, and 9 bases stayed unmatched. Germline V lookup: CDR1 SGHAT, CDR2 FQNNGV. Variable domain in full (rest from reference TRBV11-2 and TRBJ2-7): EAGVAQSPRYKIIEKRQSVAFWCNPISGHATLYWYQQILGQGPKLLIQFQNNGVVDDSQLPKDRFSAERLKGVDSTLKIQPAKLEDSAVYLCASSSHPTGGSEQYFGPGTRLTVT.

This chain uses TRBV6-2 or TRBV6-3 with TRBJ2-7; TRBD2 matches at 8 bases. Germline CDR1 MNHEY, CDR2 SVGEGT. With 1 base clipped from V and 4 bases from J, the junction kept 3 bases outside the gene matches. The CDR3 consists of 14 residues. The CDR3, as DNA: TGTGCCAGCAGTTACTTGGCGGGAGGATACGAGCAGTACTTC. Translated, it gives CASSYLAGGYEQYF.

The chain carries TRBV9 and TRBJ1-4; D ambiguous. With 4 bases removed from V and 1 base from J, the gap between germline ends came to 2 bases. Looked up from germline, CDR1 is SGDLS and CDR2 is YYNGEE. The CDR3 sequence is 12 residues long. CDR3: CASSRTNEKLFF. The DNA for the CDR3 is TGTGCCAGCAGCAGAACTAATGAAAAACTGTTTTTT.

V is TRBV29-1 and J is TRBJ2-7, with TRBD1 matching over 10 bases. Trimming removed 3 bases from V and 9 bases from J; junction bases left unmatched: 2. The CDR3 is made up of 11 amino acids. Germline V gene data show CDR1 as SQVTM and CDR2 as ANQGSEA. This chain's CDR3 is CSVEGQGRQYF. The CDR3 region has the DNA TGCAGCGTTGAGGGACAGGGGCGGCAGTACTTC.

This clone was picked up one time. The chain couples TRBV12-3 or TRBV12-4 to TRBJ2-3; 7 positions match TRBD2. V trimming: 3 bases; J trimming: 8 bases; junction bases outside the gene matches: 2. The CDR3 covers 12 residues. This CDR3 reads CASSLGGVTQYF. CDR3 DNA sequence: TGTGCCAGCAGTTTGGGGGGGGTTACGCAGTATTTT.

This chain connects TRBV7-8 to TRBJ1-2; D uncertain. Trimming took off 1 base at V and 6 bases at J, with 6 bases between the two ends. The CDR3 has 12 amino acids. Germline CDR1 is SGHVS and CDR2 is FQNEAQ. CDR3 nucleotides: TGTGCCAGCAGCTTAGAGCACGATGGCTACACCTTC. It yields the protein CASSLEHDGYTF.

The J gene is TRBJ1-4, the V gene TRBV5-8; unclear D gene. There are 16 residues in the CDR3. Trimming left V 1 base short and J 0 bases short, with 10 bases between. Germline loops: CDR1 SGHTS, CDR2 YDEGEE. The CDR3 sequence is CASSLPIVATNEKLFF. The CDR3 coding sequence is TGTGCCAGCAGCTTGCCTATCGTTGCAACTAATGAAAAACTGTTTTTT.

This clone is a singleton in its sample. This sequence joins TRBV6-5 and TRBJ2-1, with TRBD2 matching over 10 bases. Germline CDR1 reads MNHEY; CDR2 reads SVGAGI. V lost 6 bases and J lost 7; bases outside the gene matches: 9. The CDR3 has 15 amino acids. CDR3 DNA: TGTGCCAGCAGACCCTCTAGCGGGAGTTTGAATGAGCAGTTCTTC. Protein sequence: CASRPSSGSLNEQFF.

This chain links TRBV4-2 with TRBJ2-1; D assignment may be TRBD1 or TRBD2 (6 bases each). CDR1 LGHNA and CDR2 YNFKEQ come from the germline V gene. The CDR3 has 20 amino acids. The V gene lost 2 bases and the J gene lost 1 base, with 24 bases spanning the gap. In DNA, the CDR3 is TGTGCCAGCAGCCAATATACACAGGGAGCCCTCGGAGGGTCCTACAATGAGCAGTTCTTC. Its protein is CASSQYTQGALGGSYNEQFF.